The entry below gives a single TCR beta chain sequence along with its context. Its antigen remains unidentified. CDR3 length: 19 amino acids. The trim removed 5 bases at V and 0 bases at J, leaving 16 bases unmatched. The germline gives CDR1 LNHDA, CDR2 SQIVND (reference sequence). The data stem from a study of T cell responses to AZD1222 COVID-19 vaccine. As for the study in general: Pooling was applied to second doses at about 4 or about 12 weeks. Study-wide results and limits: A reported finding is that nearly half of spike-specific TCRs target unmutated variant regions. Without day 14 samples, only post-peak T cell repertoires were studied.

Repertoires were generated with immunoSEQ multiplex PCR, while TCRdb's copy carries only in-frame clones and drops some. The sample has roughly 190,000 clones; about 92% are singletons. The receptor's source is an adult in good health. The rearrangement joins TRBV19 to TRBJ2-7; 10 bases are shared with TRBD2. The input for sequencing was peripheral blood, taken on day 0 of AZD1222 vaccination. CDR3 sequence: CASSPGTSAHHTSSYEQYF. In DNA, the CDR3 is TGTGCCAGTAGTCCCGGGACTAGCGCTCATCACACCTCCTCCTACGAGCAGTACTTC.